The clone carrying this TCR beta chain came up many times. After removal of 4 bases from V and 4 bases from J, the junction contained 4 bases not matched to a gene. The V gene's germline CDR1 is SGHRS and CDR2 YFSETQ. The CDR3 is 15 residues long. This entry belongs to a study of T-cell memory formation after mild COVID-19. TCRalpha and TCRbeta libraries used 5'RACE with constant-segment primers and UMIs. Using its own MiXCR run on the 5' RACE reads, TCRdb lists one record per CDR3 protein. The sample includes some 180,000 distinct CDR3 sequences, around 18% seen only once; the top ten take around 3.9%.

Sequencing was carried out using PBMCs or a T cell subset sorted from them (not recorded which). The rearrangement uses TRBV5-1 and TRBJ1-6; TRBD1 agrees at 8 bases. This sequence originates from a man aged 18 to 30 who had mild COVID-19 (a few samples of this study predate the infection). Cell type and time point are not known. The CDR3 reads CASSLRTGYNSPLHF. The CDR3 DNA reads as TGCGCCAGCAGCCTACGGACAGGGTATAATTCACCCCTCCACTTT.